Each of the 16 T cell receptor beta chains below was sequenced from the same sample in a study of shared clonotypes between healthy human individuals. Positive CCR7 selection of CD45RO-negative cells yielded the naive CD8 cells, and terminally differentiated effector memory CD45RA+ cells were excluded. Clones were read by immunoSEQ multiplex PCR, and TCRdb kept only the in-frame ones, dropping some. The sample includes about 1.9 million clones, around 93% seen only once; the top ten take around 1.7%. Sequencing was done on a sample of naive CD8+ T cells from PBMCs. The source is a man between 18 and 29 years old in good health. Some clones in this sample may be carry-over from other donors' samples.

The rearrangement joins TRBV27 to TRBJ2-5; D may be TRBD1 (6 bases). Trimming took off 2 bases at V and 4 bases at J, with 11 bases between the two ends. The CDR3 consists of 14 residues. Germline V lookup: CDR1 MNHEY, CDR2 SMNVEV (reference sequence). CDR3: CASSLIGQLETQYF. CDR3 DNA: TGTGCCAGCAGTTTAATCGGACAGCTAGAGACCCAGTACTTC.

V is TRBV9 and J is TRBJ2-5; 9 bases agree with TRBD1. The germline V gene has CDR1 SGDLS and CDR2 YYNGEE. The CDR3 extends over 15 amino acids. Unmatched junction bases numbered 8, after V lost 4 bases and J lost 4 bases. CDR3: CASSRGDREVETQYF. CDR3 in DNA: TGTGCCAGCAGCAGAGGGGACAGGGAGGTAGAGACCCAGTACTTC.

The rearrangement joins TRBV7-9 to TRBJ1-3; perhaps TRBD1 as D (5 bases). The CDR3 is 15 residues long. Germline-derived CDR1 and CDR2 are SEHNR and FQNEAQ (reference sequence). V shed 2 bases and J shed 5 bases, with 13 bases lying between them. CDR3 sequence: CASSLFRDLRNTIYF. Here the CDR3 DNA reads TGTGCCAGCAGCTTATTTCGGGACCTAAGAAACACCATATATTTT.

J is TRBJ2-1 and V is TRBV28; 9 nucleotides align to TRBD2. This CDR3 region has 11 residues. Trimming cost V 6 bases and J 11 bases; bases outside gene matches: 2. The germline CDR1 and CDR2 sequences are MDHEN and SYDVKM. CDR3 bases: TGTGCCAGCAGCCCTAGCGGGAAGCAGTTCTTC. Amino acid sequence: CASSPSGKQFF. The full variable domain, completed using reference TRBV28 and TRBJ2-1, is DVKVTQSSRYLVKRTGEKVFLECVQDMDHENMFWYRQDPGLGLRLIYFSYDVKMKEKGDIPEGYSVSREKKERFSLILESASTNQTSMYLCASSPSGKQFFGPGTRLTVL.

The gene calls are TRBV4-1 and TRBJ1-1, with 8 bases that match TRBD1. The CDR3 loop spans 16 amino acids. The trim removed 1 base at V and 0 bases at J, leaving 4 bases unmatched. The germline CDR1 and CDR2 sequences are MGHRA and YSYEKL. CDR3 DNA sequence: TGCGCCAGCAGCCAAGGAGGACAGGGCATGAACACTGAAGCTTTCTTT. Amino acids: CASSQGGQGMNTEAFF.

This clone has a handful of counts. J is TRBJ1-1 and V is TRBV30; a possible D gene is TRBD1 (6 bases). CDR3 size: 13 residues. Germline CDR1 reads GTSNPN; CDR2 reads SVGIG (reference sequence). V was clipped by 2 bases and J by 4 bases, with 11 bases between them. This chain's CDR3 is CAWSRSGATEAFF. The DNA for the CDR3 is TGTGCCTGGAGTAGATCAGGGGCCACTGAAGCTTTCTTT.

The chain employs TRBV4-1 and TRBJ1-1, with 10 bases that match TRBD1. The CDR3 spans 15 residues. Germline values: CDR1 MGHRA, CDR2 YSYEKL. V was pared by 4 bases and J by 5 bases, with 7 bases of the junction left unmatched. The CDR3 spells CASSRDRGRGTEAFF. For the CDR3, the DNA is TGCGCCAGCAGCCGGGACAGGGGCCGGGGGACTGAAGCTTTCTTT.

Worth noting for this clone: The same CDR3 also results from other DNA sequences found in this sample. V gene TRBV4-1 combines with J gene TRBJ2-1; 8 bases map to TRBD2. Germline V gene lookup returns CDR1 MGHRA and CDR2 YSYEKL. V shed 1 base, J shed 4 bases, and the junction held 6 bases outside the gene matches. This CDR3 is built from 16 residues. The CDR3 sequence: CASSQVTSGGYNEQFF. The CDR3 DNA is TGCGCCAGCAGCCAAGTCACAAGCGGGGGTTACAATGAGCAGTTCTTC.

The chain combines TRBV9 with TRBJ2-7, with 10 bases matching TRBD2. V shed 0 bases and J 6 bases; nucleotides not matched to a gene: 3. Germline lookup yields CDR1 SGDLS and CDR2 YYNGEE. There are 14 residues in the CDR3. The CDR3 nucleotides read TGTGCCAGCAGCGTAGAGCGGGAGGGCTCCGAGCAGTACTTC. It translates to CASSVEREGSEQYF.

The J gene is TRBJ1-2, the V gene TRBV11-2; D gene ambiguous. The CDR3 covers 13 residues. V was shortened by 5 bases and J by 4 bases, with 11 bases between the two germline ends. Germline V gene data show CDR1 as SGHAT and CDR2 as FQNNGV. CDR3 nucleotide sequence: TGTGCCAGCAGCCCCGGGCGGCCCTATGGCTACACCTTC. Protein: CASSPGRPYGYTF.

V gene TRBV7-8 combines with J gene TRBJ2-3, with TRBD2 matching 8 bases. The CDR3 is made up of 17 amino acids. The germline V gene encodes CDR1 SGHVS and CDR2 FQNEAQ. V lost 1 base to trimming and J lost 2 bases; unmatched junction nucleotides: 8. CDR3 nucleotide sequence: TGTGCCAGCAGCTTAGAGGTCGGGGGGGATCCCACAGATACGCAGTATTTT. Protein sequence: CASSLEVGGDPTDTQYF.

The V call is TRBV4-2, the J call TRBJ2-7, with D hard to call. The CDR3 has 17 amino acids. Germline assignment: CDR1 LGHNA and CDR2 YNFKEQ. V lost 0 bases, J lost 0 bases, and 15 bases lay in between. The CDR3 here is CASSQDLVDPSSYEQYF. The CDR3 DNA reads TGTGCCAGCAGCCAAGATCTTGTTGACCCGAGCTCCTACGAGCAGTACTTC.

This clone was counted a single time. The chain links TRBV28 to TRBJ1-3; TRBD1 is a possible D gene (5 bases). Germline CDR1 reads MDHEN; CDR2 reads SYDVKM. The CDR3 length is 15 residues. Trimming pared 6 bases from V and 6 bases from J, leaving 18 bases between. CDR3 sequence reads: CASSLVSQGINTIYF. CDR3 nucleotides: TGTGCCAGCAGCCTAGTCTCTCAGGGAATAAACACCATATATTTT.

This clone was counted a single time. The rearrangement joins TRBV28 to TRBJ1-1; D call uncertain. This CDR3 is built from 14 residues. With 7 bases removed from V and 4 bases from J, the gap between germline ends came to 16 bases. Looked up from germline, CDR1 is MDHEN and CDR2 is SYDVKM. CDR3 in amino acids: CASTWTLPSTEAFF. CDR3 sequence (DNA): TGTGCCAGCACCTGGACTCTCCCCAGCACTGAAGCTTTCTTT.

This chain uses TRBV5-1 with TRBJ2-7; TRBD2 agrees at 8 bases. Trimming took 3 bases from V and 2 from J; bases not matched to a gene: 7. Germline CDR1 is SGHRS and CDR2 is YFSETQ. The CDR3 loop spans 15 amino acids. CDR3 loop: CASSSSGRGAYEQYF. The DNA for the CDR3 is TGCGCCAGCAGCTCGAGCGGGAGAGGGGCCTACGAGCAGTACTTC.

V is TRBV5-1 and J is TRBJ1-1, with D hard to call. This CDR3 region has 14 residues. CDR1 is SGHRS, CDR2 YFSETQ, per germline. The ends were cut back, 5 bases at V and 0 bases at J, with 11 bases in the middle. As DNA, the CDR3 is TGCGCCAGCAGGACCGACGGCATGAACACTGAAGCTTTCTTT. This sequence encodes CASRTDGMNTEAFF.